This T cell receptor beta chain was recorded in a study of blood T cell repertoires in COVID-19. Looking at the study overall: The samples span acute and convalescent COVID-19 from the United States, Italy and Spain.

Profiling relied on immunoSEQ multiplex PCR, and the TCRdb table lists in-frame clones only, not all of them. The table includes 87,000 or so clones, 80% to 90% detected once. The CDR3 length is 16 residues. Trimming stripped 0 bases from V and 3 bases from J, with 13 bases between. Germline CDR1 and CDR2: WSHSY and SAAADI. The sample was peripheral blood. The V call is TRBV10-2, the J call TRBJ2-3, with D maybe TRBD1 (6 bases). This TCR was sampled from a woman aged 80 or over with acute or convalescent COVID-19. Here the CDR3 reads CASSESAGVGTDTQYF. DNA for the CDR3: TGCGCCAGCAGTGAGTCAGCAGGGGTAGGGACAGATACGCAGTATTTT.